The source of this T cell receptor (beta chain) is a study of cytomegalovirus exposure and HLA in healthy donors. Worth noting for this clone: A read error is likely, as this CDR3 ends without the conserved phenylalanine or tryptophan. No DNA is shown, since the ends of the CDR3 on it are uncertain; the CDR3 is the one TCRdb lists.

With 60 Vbeta and 13 Jbeta primers, the PCR was carried out. Using immunoSEQ multiplex PCR, the repertoire was profiled, and TCRdb retains in-frame clones only, with some absent. The table lists tens of thousands of clones. The CDR3 numbers 9 amino acids, ends counted. Looked up from germline, CDR1 is LNHDA and CDR2 is SQIVND (reference sequence). The V call is TRBV19, the J call TRBJ2-7; the tabulated D call, TRBD2, remains unverified against the DNA. The material sequenced was PBMCs. This TCR was recovered from a boy between 10 and 17 years old in good health and CMV-seronegative. The CDR3 loop is CARGRGPDS.